A single T cell receptor (beta chain) is shown here with its context. Its antigen is not identified. TRB rearrangements were amplified by touch-down multiplex PCR with mixed TRB-A/B primers. TCRdb re-analyzed the multiplex PCR reads; it lists each CDR3 protein once, without DNA. This sample's clone table lists about 7,200 distinct CDR3 sequences. The data are from a study of T cell clusters in autoimmune cytopenias. At the level of the study: Per sample, median TRB depth was 51,575 reads, yielding a median about 2,000 distinct clonotypes. Study-wide results and caveats: Primary autoimmune cytopenia patients seemingly lacked the physiological T cell clusters found in healthy donors.

TRB amplification used around 270 ng of peripheral blood genomic DNA. The CDR3 is made up of 14 amino acids. Germline assignment: CDR1 SGHNT and CDR2 YYREEE (reference sequence). Separately, the same data were catalogued under a study of T cell repertoires in aging, cancer and after chemotherapy. That publication notes: Age-matched healthy donors had significantly more diverse, less clonal blood TCR repertoires than untreated cancer patients. In cancer patients, declining TCR diversity with age involved lost richness and lost evenness.

Sample: peripheral blood. This sequence originates from a human donor in good health. The chain links TRBV5-4 to TRBJ1-2; TCRdb proposes TRBD1, but this gene call is untestable without DNA. CDR3 protein: CASSLNRDSYGYTF.